One sample yielded the 13 T cell receptor beta chains listed below, sequenced in a study of cytomegalovirus exposure and HLA in healthy donors. PCR employed 60 Vbeta and 13 Jbeta primers. Clones were sequenced by immunoSEQ multiplex PCR, and TCRdb holds only the in-frame ones, with some missing. The sample consists of about 110,000 clones, 55% to 65% of them appearing once. The sample comprised PBMCs. The receptor source for this set is a woman younger than 45 in good health and CMV-seronegative.

In the case of this clone: The DNA is left out, because the CDR3 cannot be placed on it with certainty; the CDR3 is given as TCRdb lists it. The rearrangement links TRBV28 to TRBJ2-5; the D call of TRBD1 is as the table states it, not checked on the DNA. The CDR3 is 15 residues long, counting both termini. Germline CDR1 and CDR2: MDHEN and SYDVKM. CDR3: CASSSSGQGRETQYF.

V and J are TRBV5-1 and TRBJ1-1; D might be TRBD1 (5 bases). The CDR3 sequence is 15 residues long. The V gene lost 0 bases and the J gene lost 0 bases, with 9 bases spanning the gap. Germline V gene sequence: CDR1 SGHRS, CDR2 YFSETQ. The CDR3 nucleotides read TGCGCCAGCAGCTTGGCCGCAGGGATGAACACTGAAGCTTTCTTT. It specifies CASSLAAGMNTEAFF.

The rearrangement uses TRBV7-9 and TRBJ2-7; 14 nucleotides match TRBD2. CDR1 is SEHNR, CDR2 FQNEAQ, per germline (reference sequence). The J segment lost 2 bases and the V segment lost 6 bases, leaving 15 bases of the junction unmatched. CDR3 length equals 19 residues. CDR3 coding DNA: TGTGCCAGCAGGGGACGACAGGGTTTGGGACTAGCGGGAGCCTACGAGCAGTACTTC. Translation gives CASRGRQGLGLAGAYEQYF.

This clone was counted a few times. V usage is TRBV6-1 and J usage is TRBJ1-1; unclear D gene. This CDR3 has 14 amino acids. Trimming took 2 bases from V and 2 from J, leaving 9 bases between them. The germline gives CDR1 MNHNS, CDR2 SASEGT. In DNA, the CDR3 is TGTGCCAGCAGTGAACAGAAAAGTAACACTGAAGCTTTCTTT. Protein sequence: CASSEQKSNTEAFF.

Points on this clone: Other DNA sequences from this sample encode an identical CDR3 as well. The CDR3 nucleotides are TGTGCCAGCTCCAGGACGGGGGGCAATCAGCCCCAGCATTTT. It encodes CASSRTGGNQPQHF. The chain recombines TRBV28 with TRBJ1-5; weak D call: TRBD1 (5 bases). V was clipped by 8 bases and J by 2 bases, with 13 bases between them. Germline V lookup: CDR1 MDHEN, CDR2 SYDVKM. The CDR3 covers 14 residues.

V is TRBV28 and J is TRBJ1-1; 8 nucleotides align to TRBD1. CDR1 is MDHEN and CDR2 is SYDVKM in the germline V gene. The CDR3 has 15 residues. V was clipped by 6 bases and J by 5 bases; unmatched bases: 11. Written as DNA, the CDR3 is TGTGCCAGCAGCCTAGGACAGGGATTTAGGACTGAAGCTTTCTTT. Translated: CASSLGQGFRTEAFF.

J is TRBJ2-7 and V is TRBV7-6, with 14 bases fitting TRBD2. There are 16 residues in the CDR3. The V segment lost 5 bases and the J segment 6 bases; nucleotides outside the gene matches: 9. Germline CDR1 and CDR2: SGHVS and FNYEAQ. Written as DNA, the CDR3 is TGTGCCAGCAGCCCCCTGGGACTAGCGGGAGACACCGAGCAGTACTTC. Residues: CASSPLGLAGDTEQYF.

This chain connects TRBV5-4 to TRBJ2-1; D possibly corresponds to TRBD2 (6 bases). This CDR3 has 14 residues. Germline loops: CDR1 SGHNT, CDR2 YYREEE (reference sequence). The V and J ends lost 3 bases and 6 bases respectively, with 13 bases between them. CDR3 DNA: TGTGCCAGCAGCTCGCGGGATTCTGGCAATGAGCAGTTCTTC. This translates into CASSSRDSGNEQFF. The full variable domain, with the rest looked up from reference TRBV5-4 and TRBJ2-1, is ETGVTQSPTHLIKTRGQQVTLRCSSQSGHNTVSWYQQALGQGPQFIFQYYREEENGRGNFPPRFSGLQFPNYSSELNVNALELDDSALYLCASSSRDSGNEQFFGPGTRLTVL.

This clone has only one observation. The gene calls are TRBV2 and TRBJ1-2; D gene unclear. The germline V and J ends were trimmed by 8 bases and 3 bases, with 16 bases remaining between them. Germline CDR1 SNHLY, CDR2 FYNNEI. This CDR3 spans 14 amino acids. DNA of the CDR3: TGTGCCAGCCTCTCCGCGGCATCGGACTATGGCTACACCTTC. Amino acids: CASLSAASDYGYTF.

The J gene is TRBJ2-5, the V gene TRBV11-2; D unclear. This CDR3 is built from 14 residues. Germline CDR1 and CDR2: SGHAT and FQNNGV. The V end lost 5 bases, the J end lost 0 bases, and 10 bases lay between the germline ends. The CDR3 region is CASSALRYQETQYF. CDR3 coding DNA: TGTGCCAGCAGCGCCTTGAGGTACCAAGAGACCCAGTACTTC.

Note on this clone: Because the CDR3 is missing its conserved closing phenylalanine or tryptophan, this is likely a read error. This chain connects TRBV19 to TRBJ1-1, with D unclear. Trimming shortened V by 5 bases and J by 1 base, and 8 bases separated the two germline ends. Germline-derived CDR1 and CDR2 are LNHDA and SQIVND (reference sequence). The CDR3 runs 13 residues. The chain's CDR3 is CASSQAGNTEAFL. The CDR3 DNA sequence: TGTGCCAGTAGTCAGGCAGGGAACACTGAAGCTTTCCTT.

The chain recombines TRBV10-1 with TRBJ1-1, with 11 bases identical to TRBD1. Per germline, CDR1 WNHNN and CDR2 SYGVQD (reference sequence). The V gene end was trimmed by 6 bases and the J gene end by 7 bases; junction bases not matched to a gene: 7. The CDR3 runs to 14 residues. CDR3 in DNA: TGCGCCAGCAGCCCCGGACAGGGGGCAGGTGAAGCTTTCTTT. Protein: CASSPGQGAGEAFF.

This rearrangement joins TRBV5-1 to TRBJ2-2; TRBD1 matches at 10 bases. The CDR3 loop spans 18 amino acids. Trimming at V came to 4 bases and at J to 4 bases, leaving 13 bases not matched to a gene. CDR1 and CDR2 (germline): SGHRS, YFSETQ. Here the CDR3 reads CASSTVPGQGSVTGELFF. CDR3 bases: TGCGCCAGCAGCACTGTCCCGGGACAGGGGTCGGTCACCGGGGAGCTGTTTTTT.